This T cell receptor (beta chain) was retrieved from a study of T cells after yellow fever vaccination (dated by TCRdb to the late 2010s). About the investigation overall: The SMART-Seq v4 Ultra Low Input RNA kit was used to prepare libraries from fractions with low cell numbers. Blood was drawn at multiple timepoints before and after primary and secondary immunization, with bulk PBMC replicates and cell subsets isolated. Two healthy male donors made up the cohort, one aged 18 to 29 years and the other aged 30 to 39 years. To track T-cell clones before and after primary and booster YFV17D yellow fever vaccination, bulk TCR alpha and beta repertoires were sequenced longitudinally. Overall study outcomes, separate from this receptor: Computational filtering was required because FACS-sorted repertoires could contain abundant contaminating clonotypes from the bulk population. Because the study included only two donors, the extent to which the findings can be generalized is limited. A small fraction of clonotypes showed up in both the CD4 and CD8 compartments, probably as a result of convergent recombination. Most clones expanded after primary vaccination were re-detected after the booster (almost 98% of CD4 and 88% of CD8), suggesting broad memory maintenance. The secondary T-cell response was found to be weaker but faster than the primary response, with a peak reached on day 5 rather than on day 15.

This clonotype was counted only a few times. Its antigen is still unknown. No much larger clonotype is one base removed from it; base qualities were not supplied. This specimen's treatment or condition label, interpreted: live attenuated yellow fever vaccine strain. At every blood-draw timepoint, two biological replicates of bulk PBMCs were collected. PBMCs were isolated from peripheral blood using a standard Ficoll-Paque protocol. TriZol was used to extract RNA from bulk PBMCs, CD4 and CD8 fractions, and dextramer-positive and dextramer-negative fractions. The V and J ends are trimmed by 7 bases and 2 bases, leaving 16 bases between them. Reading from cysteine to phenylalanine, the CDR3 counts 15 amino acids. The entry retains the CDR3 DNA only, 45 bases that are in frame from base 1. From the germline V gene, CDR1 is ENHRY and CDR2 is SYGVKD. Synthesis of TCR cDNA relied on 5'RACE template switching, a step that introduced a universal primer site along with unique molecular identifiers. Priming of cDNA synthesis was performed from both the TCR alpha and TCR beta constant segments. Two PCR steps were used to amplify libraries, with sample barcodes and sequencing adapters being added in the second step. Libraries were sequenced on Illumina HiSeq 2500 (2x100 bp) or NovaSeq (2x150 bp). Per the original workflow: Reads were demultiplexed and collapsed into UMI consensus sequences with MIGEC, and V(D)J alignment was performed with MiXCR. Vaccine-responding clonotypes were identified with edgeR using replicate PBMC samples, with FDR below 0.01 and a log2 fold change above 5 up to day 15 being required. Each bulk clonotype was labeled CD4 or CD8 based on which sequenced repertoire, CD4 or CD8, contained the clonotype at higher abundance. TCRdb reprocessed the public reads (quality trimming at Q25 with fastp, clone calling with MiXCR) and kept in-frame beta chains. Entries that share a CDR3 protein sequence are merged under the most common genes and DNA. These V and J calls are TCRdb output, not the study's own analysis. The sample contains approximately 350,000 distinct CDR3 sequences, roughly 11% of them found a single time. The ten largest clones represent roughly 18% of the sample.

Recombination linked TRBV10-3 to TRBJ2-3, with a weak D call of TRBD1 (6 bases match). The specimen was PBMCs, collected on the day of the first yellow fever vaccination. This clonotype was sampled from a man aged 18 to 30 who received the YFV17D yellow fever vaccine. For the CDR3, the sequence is CAITRGRDITDTQYF. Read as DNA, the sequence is TGTGCCATCACCAGGGGTCGAGACATCACAGATACGCAGTATTTT.